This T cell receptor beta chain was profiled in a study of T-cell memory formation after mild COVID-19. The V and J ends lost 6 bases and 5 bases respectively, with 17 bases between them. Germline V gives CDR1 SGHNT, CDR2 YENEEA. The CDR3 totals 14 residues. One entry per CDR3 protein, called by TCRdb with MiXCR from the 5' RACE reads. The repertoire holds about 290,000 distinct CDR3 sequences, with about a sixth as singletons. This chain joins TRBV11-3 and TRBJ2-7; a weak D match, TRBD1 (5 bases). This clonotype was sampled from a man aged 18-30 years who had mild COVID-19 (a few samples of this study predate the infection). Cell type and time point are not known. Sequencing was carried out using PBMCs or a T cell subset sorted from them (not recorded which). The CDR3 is CASSFDREPNEQYV. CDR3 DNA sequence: TGTGCCAGCAGTTTCGACAGAGAGCCGAACGAGCAGTACGTC.